What follows are 27 T cell receptor beta chains derived from one specimen sequenced in a study of cytomegalovirus exposure and HLA in healthy donors. The study ran its PCR with 60 Vbeta and 13 Jbeta primers. The assay was immunoSEQ multiplex PCR, and TCRdb's table has in-frame clones only and misses some. The data show fewer than 150,000 clones, 70% to 80% seen once. The sample taken for sequencing was PBMCs. The source of these receptors is a male donor in good health and CMV-seronegative.

The gene calls are TRBV29-1 and TRBJ2-5, with TRBD1 as a possible D gene (6 bases). CDR3 size: 13 residues. Trimming pared 7 bases from V and 2 bases from J, leaving 14 bases between. Germline CDR1 and CDR2: SQVTM and ANQGSEA. The CDR3, as DNA: TGCAGCGGGTGGACAGTCCTACAAGAGACCCAGTACTTC. Translated, it gives CSGWTVLQETQYF.

The V call is TRBV4-3, the J call TRBJ2-7, with TRBD2 matching over 10 bases. Trimming took 4 bases from V and 3 from J; bases not matched to a gene: 15. The CDR3 consists of 18 residues. From germline, CDR1 is LGHNA and CDR2 YSLEER. The CDR3 loop reads CASSRRRLAGVGHYEQYF. CDR3 DNA: TGCGCCAGCAGCCGCAGGCGTCTAGCGGGGGTGGGACACTACGAGCAGTACTTC.

The V call is TRBV19, the J call TRBJ1-5; D remains ambiguous. V lost 3 bases and J lost 8, with 14 bases in between. This CDR3 has 14 residues. The germline CDR1 and CDR2 sequences are LNHDA and SQIVND (reference sequence). The CDR3 spells CASSINLSGKPQHF. CDR3 in DNA: TGTGCCAGTAGTATCAATCTGAGCGGAAAGCCCCAGCATTTT.

The J gene is TRBJ1-1, the V gene TRBV5-4; D may be TRBD1 (6 bases). Trimming removed 0 bases at V and 0 bases at J, with 6 bases between. Germline values: CDR1 SGHNT, CDR2 YYREEE (reference sequence). The CDR3 has 14 residues. Here the CDR3 DNA reads TGTGCCAGCAGCTTGGACAGGGTGAACACTGAAGCTTTCTTT. Its translation is CASSLDRVNTEAFF.

The chain uses TRBV7-8 and TRBJ2-7, with a weak D call TRBD1 (5 bases). Germline CDR1 and CDR2: SGHVS and FQNEAQ. V shed 4 bases and J shed 6 bases, with 7 bases lying between them. The CDR3 extends over 11 amino acids. The CDR3 bases are TGTGCCAGCAGCTCAGGGCCCGAGCAGTACTTC. Translation: CASSSGPEQYF.

The chain is built from TRBV28 and TRBJ2-1; D gene uncertain. Germline values: CDR1 MDHEN, CDR2 SYDVKM. V lost 5 bases to trimming and J lost 0 bases, with 2 bases between them. This CDR3 has 12 residues. The CDR3 here is CASSRSYNEQFF. Written as DNA, the CDR3 is TGTGCCAGCAGTCGCTCCTACAATGAGCAGTTCTTC.

The chain combines TRBV28 with TRBJ1-2; 10 nucleotides match TRBD1. Looked up from germline, CDR1 is MDHEN and CDR2 is SYDVKM. The CDR3 loop spans 15 amino acids. The V gene end was trimmed by 2 bases and the J gene end by 4 bases; junction bases not matched to a gene: 4. The CDR3 spells CASSLDRGRVYGYTF. The CDR3 nucleotides read TGTGCCAGCAGTTTAGACAGGGGGCGCGTCTATGGCTACACCTTC.

The chain uses TRBV6-5 and TRBJ1-6; TRBD1 is a possible D gene (6 bases). Trimming shortened V by 6 bases and J by 6 bases, and 12 bases separated the two germline ends. The CDR3 length is 14 residues. Germline lookup yields CDR1 MNHEY and CDR2 SVGAGI. CDR3 amino acids: CASRQGRLNSPLHF. The CDR3 DNA reads TGTGCCAGCAGACAGGGTCGCCTTAATTCACCCCTCCACTTT.

This clone was seen a single time. This chain connects TRBV6-1 to TRBJ2-7, with D uncertain. Germline V gives CDR1 MNHNS, CDR2 SASEGT. V was pared by 3 bases and J by 6 bases, with 12 bases between. CDR3 size: 13 residues. The CDR3 nucleotides read TGTGCCAGCAGTGATACCGGGTTTGGCGAGCAGTACTTC. Residues: CASSDTGFGEQYF.

The chain's CDR3 is CASSYVQGSGEQYF. The CDR3 DNA reads as TGTGCCAGCAGTTACGTACAGGGTTCGGGCGAGCAGTACTTC. The rearrangement links TRBV6-5 to TRBJ2-7; tentative D call: TRBD1 (6 bases). From germline, CDR1 is MNHEY and CDR2 SVGAGI. The V gene lost 2 bases and the J gene lost 6 bases, with 14 bases spanning the gap. The CDR3 covers 14 residues.

The chain uses TRBV7-2 and TRBJ1-5; a weak D match, TRBD1 (6 bases). Between the trimmed V and J ends, which lost 2 bases and 7 bases, there was a span of 12 bases. The length of the CDR3 is 14 residues. Germline V gene data show CDR1 as SGHTA and CDR2 as FQGNSA. The CDR3 spells CASSLSYRAQPQHF. The CDR3 DNA sequence: TGTGCCAGCAGCTTATCGTACAGGGCACAGCCCCAGCATTTT.

The rearrangement joins TRBV27 to TRBJ2-7; possibly TRBD1 for D (6 bases). The germline CDR1 and CDR2 sequences are MNHEY and SMNVEV (reference sequence). V was trimmed by 0 bases and J by 1 base, leaving 16 bases between them. The length of the CDR3 is 17 residues. The CDR3 reads CASSLSSYRVGSYEQYF. CDR3 DNA sequence: TGTGCCAGCAGTTTATCGTCGTACAGGGTTGGATCCTACGAGCAGTACTTC.

The chain links TRBV5-6 to TRBJ1-2; 9 bases match TRBD1. The CDR3 length is 14 residues. Germline V lookup: CDR1 SGHDT, CDR2 YYEEEE. With V trimmed by 1 base and J by 4 bases, 2 bases remained unmatched. The CDR3 DNA reads TGTGCCAGCAGCTTGACAGGGGGCAGCTATGGCTACACCTTC. Its translation is CASSLTGGSYGYTF.

The chain is built from TRBV6-5 and TRBJ1-2; no clear D. V was cut by 4 bases and J by 8 bases, with 14 bases left in between. The CDR3 extends over 13 amino acids. The germline gives CDR1 MNHEY, CDR2 SVGAGI. The CDR3 nucleotides are TGTGCCAGCAGTTTCCCGGACTTGGGAGGCTACACCTTC. Translation: CASSFPDLGGYTF.

The chain combines TRBV28 with TRBJ1-1; D remains ambiguous. Trimming stripped 3 bases from V and 7 bases from J, with 6 bases between. Per germline, CDR1 MDHEN and CDR2 SYDVKM. The CDR3 contains 11 residues. The CDR3: CASSFRVEAFF. CDR3 bases: TGTGCCAGCAGTTTCCGGGTTGAAGCTTTCTTT.

V is TRBV10-3 and J is TRBJ1-5; 12 bases map to TRBD1. The germline V gene has CDR1 ENHRY and CDR2 SYGVKD. The CDR3 length is 15 residues. The junction had 6 bases not matched to a gene; V was cut back by 6 bases and J by 6 bases. The CDR3 loop reads CAISLGTGGSQPQHF. CDR3 sequence (DNA): TGTGCCATCAGCCTCGGGACAGGGGGCTCTCAGCCCCAGCATTTT.

This chain uses TRBV6-5 with TRBJ1-1, with D perhaps TRBD1 (5 bases). The CDR3 spans 12 residues. Germline CDR1 reads MNHEY; CDR2 reads SVGAGI. The V end was cut by 9 bases, the J end by 1 base, with 9 bases between. As DNA, the CDR3 is TGTGCCAGAAGAGACAGGAACACTGAAGCTTTCTTT. It yields the protein CARRDRNTEAFF.

Many counts were recorded for this clone. This chain joins TRBV11-1 and TRBJ2-7, with TRBD1 identical over 8 bases. Looked up from germline, CDR1 is SGHAT and CDR2 is FQDESV (reference sequence). This CDR3 has 13 amino acids. V lost 3 bases, J lost 6 bases, and 4 bases stayed unmatched. For the CDR3, the DNA is TGTGCCAGCAGCTTGGGACAGGCCGGCGAGCAGTACTTC. Translation gives CASSLGQAGEQYF.

This chain joins TRBV30 and TRBJ1-4; D not certain. Between the trimmed V and J ends, which lost 5 bases and 6 bases, there was a span of 13 bases. CDR3 size: 13 residues. The germline gives CDR1 GTSNPN, CDR2 SVGIG (reference sequence). The CDR3 spells CAWCRRRDEKLFF. CDR3 nucleotides: TGTGCCTGGTGCCGCCGGAGGGATGAAAAACTGTTTTTT. Using reference TRBV30 and TRBJ1-4 for the parts outside the CDR3, the full variable domain is SQTIHQWPATLVQPVGSPLSLECTVEGTSNPNLYWYRQAAGRGLQLLFYSVGIGQISSEVPQNLSASRPQDRQFILSSKKLLLSDSGFYLCAWCRRRDEKLFFGSGTQLSVL.

This clone was recorded only once. CDR3 sequence reads: CASSQTGAHTEAFF. CDR3 in DNA: TGCGCCAGCAGTCAGACAGGGGCGCACACTGAAGCTTTCTTT. The genes are TRBV23-1 and TRBJ1-1; TRBD1 aligns across 8 bases. TRBV23-1 falls under the ORF class, with uncertain function. Germline trimming cut 3 bases from V and 3 bases from J; bases unmatched to any gene: 3. The CDR3 contains 14 residues.

This clone was seen more than once but under ten times. V gene TRBV28 combines with J gene TRBJ1-4; D call uncertain. CDR1 and CDR2 from the germline V gene are MDHEN and SYDVKM. V lost 3 bases and J 6 bases, leaving 11 bases between the germline ends. The CDR3 totals 14 residues. Here the CDR3 reads CASSFRTRDEKLFF. The CDR3 region has the DNA TGTGCCAGCAGTTTCCGGACTAGAGATGAAAAACTGTTTTTT.

The chain carries TRBV10-3 and TRBJ2-7; 7 nucleotides align to TRBD1. J lost 4 bases, V lost 0 bases, and 12 bases had no gene match. This CDR3 region has 17 residues. Germline-derived CDR1 and CDR2 are ENHRY and SYGVKD. CDR3 coding DNA: TGTGCCATCAGTGAGTCTATGGGGACAGCTAAACCGTACGAGCAGTACTTC. Residues: CAISESMGTAKPYEQYF.

This clone appeared once. This chain connects TRBV5-1 to TRBJ1-2; a possible D gene is TRBD1 (6 bases). Per germline, CDR1 SGHRS and CDR2 YFSETQ. The V end was cut by 0 bases, the J end by 4 bases, with 16 bases between. CDR3 length: 16 amino acids. CDR3 nucleotides: TGCGCCAGCAGCTTGGGAACCAGGACAGAGACCTATGGCTACACCTTC. Its translation is CASSLGTRTETYGYTF. Combining the CDR3 with reference TRBV5-1 and TRBJ1-2 gives the whole variable domain KAGVTQTPRYLIKTRGQQVTLSCSPISGHRSVSWYQQTPGQGLQFLFEYFSETQRNKGNFPGRFSGRQFSNSRSEMNVSTLELGDSALYLCASSLGTRTETYGYTFGSGTRLTVV.

The chain uses TRBV7-9 and TRBJ1-1; D is undetermined. The CDR3 consists of 15 residues. CDR1 is SEHNR and CDR2 is FQNEAQ in the germline V gene (reference sequence). V shed 2 bases and J shed 4 bases, with 14 bases lying between them. Here the CDR3 reads CASSLSQDGGTEAFF. In DNA form, the CDR3 reads TGTGCCAGCAGCTTAAGCCAGGATGGAGGCACTGAAGCTTTCTTT.

The V gene is TRBV15, the J gene TRBJ1-4, with D uncertain. Germline loops: CDR1 LNHNV, CDR2 YYDKDF (reference sequence). The ends were cut back, 0 bases at V and 5 bases at J, with 4 bases in the middle. The CDR3 sequence is 13 residues long. This CDR3 reads CATSRDKNEKLFF. CDR3 nucleotides: TGTGCCACCAGCAGAGATAAAAATGAAAAACTGTTTTTT.

CDR3 protein: CAWILGGHQETQYF. CDR3 bases: TGTGCCTGGATCCTGGGAGGGCACCAAGAGACCCAGTACTTC. The chain carries TRBV30 and TRBJ2-5, with 7 bases identical to TRBD2. The J segment lost 0 bases and the V segment lost 4 bases, leaving 5 bases of the junction unmatched. The length of the CDR3 is 14 residues. The germline gives CDR1 GTSNPN, CDR2 SVGIG (reference sequence).

The CDR3 coding sequence is TGTGCCATCAGTGAGTCCGGGTCGAGAACCATATATTTT. This sequence encodes CAISESGSRTIYF. The chain recombines TRBV10-3 with TRBJ1-3; D gene unclear. The germline V gene encodes CDR1 ENHRY and CDR2 SYGVKD. The V end was cut by 0 bases, the J end by 10 bases, with 10 bases between. This CDR3 is 13 amino acids long.